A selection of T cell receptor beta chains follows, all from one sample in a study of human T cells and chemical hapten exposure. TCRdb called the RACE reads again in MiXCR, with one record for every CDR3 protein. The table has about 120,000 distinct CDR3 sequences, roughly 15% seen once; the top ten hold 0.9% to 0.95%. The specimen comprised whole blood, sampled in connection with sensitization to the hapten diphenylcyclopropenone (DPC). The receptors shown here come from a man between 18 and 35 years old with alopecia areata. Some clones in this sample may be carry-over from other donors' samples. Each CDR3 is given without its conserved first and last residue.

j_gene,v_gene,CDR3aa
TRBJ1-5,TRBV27,ASSTLTGWSNQPQH
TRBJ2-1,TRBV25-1,ASSIPGGPNYNEQF
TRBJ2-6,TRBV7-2,ASSLSQEFANVLT
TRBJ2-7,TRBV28,ASSPTGARSYEQY
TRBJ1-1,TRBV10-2,ASSGLQLMNTEAF
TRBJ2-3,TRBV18,ASSPYSQGATDTQY
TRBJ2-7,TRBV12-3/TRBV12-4,ASRQTGASYEQY
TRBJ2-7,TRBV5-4,ASSSKTRFAYEQY
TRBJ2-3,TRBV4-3,ASSQDGGGGTDTQY
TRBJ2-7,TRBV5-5,ASSLPGFHEQY
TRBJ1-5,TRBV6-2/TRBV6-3,ASSYSQGNAFGNQPQH
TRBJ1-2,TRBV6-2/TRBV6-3,ASSSAGTGYGYT
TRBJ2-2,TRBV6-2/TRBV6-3,ASSFEGRNTGELF
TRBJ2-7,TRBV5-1,ASSSGPEQY
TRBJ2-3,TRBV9,ASSVGGPDTQY
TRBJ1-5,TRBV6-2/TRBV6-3,ASNRQGYSNQPQH
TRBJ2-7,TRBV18,ASSGQVANQNYEQY
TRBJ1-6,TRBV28,ASSTHYLAPRNSPLH
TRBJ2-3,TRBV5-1,ASSRTIRDRGSTDTQY
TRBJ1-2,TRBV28,ASSSIQGTLGYT
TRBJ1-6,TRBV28,AITGRRNSPLH
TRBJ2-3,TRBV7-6,ASSLGTSGGYTDTQY
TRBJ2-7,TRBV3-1,ASSLLDRGRYEQY
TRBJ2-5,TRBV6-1,ASSEALPTSGETQY
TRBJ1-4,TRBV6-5,ASSYRGTTNEKLF
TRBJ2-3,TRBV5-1,ASSRTSGGSVTTDTQY
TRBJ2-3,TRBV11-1,ASSFPSFATDTQY
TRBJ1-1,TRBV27,ASSPWGQFMNTEAF
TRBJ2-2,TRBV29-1,SVAGYGDTGELF
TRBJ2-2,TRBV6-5,ASSTFRQRGAGELF
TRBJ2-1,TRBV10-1,ASSAPGQGAYNEQF
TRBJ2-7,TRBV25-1,ASSEPRGEQY
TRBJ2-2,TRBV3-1,ASSQELGRGLNTGELF
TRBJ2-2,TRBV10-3,AITPTRDTGELF
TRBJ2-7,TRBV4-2,ASSQVPSGGYEQY
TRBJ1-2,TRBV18,ASSPSQLGTGFSPNYGYT
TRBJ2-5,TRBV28,ASSLILGETQY
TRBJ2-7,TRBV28,ASSLWFGGWEQY
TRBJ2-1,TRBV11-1,ASSTSFPPTWF
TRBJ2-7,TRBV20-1,SAKGQGYEQY
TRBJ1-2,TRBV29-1,SVFGQDYGYT